The source of this T cell receptor beta chain is a study of graft-versus-host responses after intestinal transplantation. Study-wide findings and caveats: There were GvH clones found in recipient marrow, and some of them appeared first in ileum or blood.

The assay was immunoSEQ multiplex PCR, and TCRdb's table has in-frame clones only and misses some. The table lists about 93,000 clones, about 93% of them singletons. With regard to this clone: Its antigen is as yet unknown.

Germline V gene sequence: CDR1 LNHNV, CDR2 YYDKDF (reference sequence). With V trimmed by 2 bases and J by 2 bases, 3 bases remained unmatched. This CDR3 comprises 16 residues. The chain uses TRBV15 and TRBJ2-2; 9 nucleotides line up with TRBD2. The sequences come from unstimulated CD8+ T cells sorted from spleen or lymph node cells, collected before intestinal transplant. This TCR came from a human donor who received an intestinal transplant. As DNA, the CDR3 is TGTGCCACCAGCAGATATAGCGGGAGCAACACCGGGGAGCTGTTTTTT. Translating gives CATSRYSGSNTGELFF.